These 15 T cell receptor beta chains were all obtained from the same sample, sequenced in a study of T cells in Graves' hyperthyroidism and ophthalmopathy. The CDR3 regions of TCR beta were amplified from RNA transcripts. The HTBI primer set was used in a first-round RT-PCR of the TCR CDR3. TCRdb re-called the multiplex PCR reads with MiXCR, one entry per CDR3 protein. The sample records fewer than 650,000 distinct CDR3 sequences, roughly 15% being singletons. Source material: blood. These receptors were obtained from a woman aged 40 to 50 with Graves' hyperthyroidism.

The table lists this clonotype with many counts. The chain is built from TRBV2 and TRBJ2-3; 14 nucleotides match TRBD2. The length of the CDR3 is 15 residues. J was trimmed by 3 bases and V by 6 bases; bases with no gene match: 2. Germline loops: CDR1 SNHLY, CDR2 FYNNEI. CDR3 sequence reads: CASRGLAGETDTQYF. CDR3 sequence (DNA): TGTGCCAGCAGGGGACTAGCGGGAGAGACAGATACGCAGTATTTT.

This clonotype was seen a handful of times. V gene TRBV28 combines with J gene TRBJ2-1; TRBD2 might be the D (5 bases). V was trimmed by 7 bases and J by 5 bases, leaving 24 bases between them. The CDR3 spans 17 residues. The germline V gene encodes CDR1 MDHEN and CDR2 SYDVKM. Here the CDR3 reads CASTPPRTSAFNNEQFF. The CDR3 region has the DNA TGTGCCAGCACTCCACCCCGGACTTCTGCTTTTAACAATGAGCAGTTCTTC.

The V and J genes are TRBV27 and TRBJ1-5; D unclear. The germline V gene has CDR1 MNHEY and CDR2 SMNVEV (reference sequence). Trimming stripped 3 bases from V and 7 bases from J, with 7 bases between. CDR3 length: 12 amino acids. CDR3 coding DNA: TGTGCCAGCAGTTTTTCCGGACAGCCCCAGCATTTT. It translates to CASSFSGQPQHF.

This clonotype was seen at least ten times. V and J are TRBV7-8 and TRBJ2-1, with 11 bases identical to TRBD2. This CDR3 is built from 20 residues. The V gene end was trimmed by 2 bases and the J gene end by 4 bases; junction bases not matched to a gene: 16. Germline loops: CDR1 SGHVS, CDR2 FQNEAQ. As DNA, the CDR3 is TGTGCCAGCAGCTTATTACCTAGCGGGAGGTATCCCCCATATTACAATGAGCAGTTCTTC. It specifies CASSLLPSGRYPPYYNEQFF.

This clonotype has a count of ten or more. As DNA, the CDR3 is TGTGCCAGCTCACCATTCCGAGGGGAGCCCCAGCATTTT. It codes for CASSPFRGEPQHF. The chain joins TRBV18 to TRBJ1-5, with D tentatively TRBD1 (5 bases). The germline V and J ends were trimmed by 2 bases and 8 bases, with 10 bases remaining between them. The germline V gene encodes CDR1 KGHSH and CDR2 LQKENI. The CDR3 length is 13 residues.

The chain joins TRBV7-8 to TRBJ2-2; the match to TRBD2 covers 12 bases. After removal of 5 bases from V and 3 bases from J, the junction contained 4 bases not matched to a gene. CDR1 is SGHVS, CDR2 FQNEAQ, per germline. This CDR3 has 16 amino acids. The CDR3 DNA sequence: TGTGCCAGCAGCGTCCTAGCGGGAGGGGACACCGGGGAGCTGTTTTTT. Its translation: CASSVLAGGDTGELFF.

The rearrangement uses TRBV6-5 and TRBJ2-7; D is unresolved. V was shortened by 2 bases and J by 0 bases, with 11 bases between the two germline ends. Germline V gene data show CDR1 as MNHEY and CDR2 as SVGAGI. CDR3 length: 15 amino acids. The DNA of the CDR3 is TGTGCCAGCAGTTACCCGCAGGAGAGCTCCTACGAGCAGTACTTC. Protein product: CASSYPQESSYEQYF.

As concerns this clonotype: A much larger clone sits a single nucleotide away, making a read error possible. This chain links TRBV28 with TRBJ1-5; D is perhaps TRBD1 (6 bases). The CDR3 has 15 amino acids. V was cut by 5 bases and J by 3 bases, with 14 bases left in between. Germline V gives CDR1 MDHEN, CDR2 SYDVKM. As DNA, the CDR3 is TGTGCCAGCAGTCCCGTCGACAGGATCAATCAGCCCCAGCATTTT. Translation: CASSPVDRINQPQHF.

In its sample, this clonotype was seen many times. The V and J genes are TRBV11-3 and TRBJ2-1; the D is unclear. The CDR3 extends over 14 amino acids. The V end lost 0 bases, the J end lost 5 bases, and 8 bases lay between the germline ends. Germline V gene data show CDR1 as SGHNT and CDR2 as YENEEA. CDR3 in DNA: TGTGCCAGCAGCTTAGATTACACGAACAATGAGCAGTTCTTC. Translated: CASSLDYTNNEQFF.

This clonotype was seen a handful of times. The chain links TRBV9 to TRBJ2-5; D is undetermined. V was shortened by 0 bases and J by 4 bases, with 10 bases between the two germline ends. The CDR3 has 14 amino acids. Germline CDR1 SGDLS, CDR2 YYNGEE. CDR3 nucleotides: TGTGCCAGCAGCGTAGCAGGATGGACAGAGACCCAGTACTTC. Translation: CASSVAGWTETQYF.

This clonotype came up many times. V is TRBV6-2 or TRBV6-3 and J is TRBJ2-7; no firm D call. CDR1 and CDR2 from the germline V gene are MNHEY and SVGEGT. This CDR3 region has 15 residues. V dropped 1 base and J dropped 0 bases, with 10 bases sitting between them. The CDR3 region is CASSYFAASSYEQYF. Written as DNA, the CDR3 is TGTGCCAGCAGTTACTTTGCGGCCAGCTCCTACGAGCAGTACTTC.

This clonotype came up many times. This rearrangement joins TRBV3-1 to TRBJ2-1; 8 bases map to TRBD2. Trimming removed 0 bases from V and 3 bases from J; junction bases left unmatched: 4. In germline, CDR1 is LGHDT, CDR2 YNNKEL (reference sequence). The CDR3 is 16 residues long. CDR3 sequence (DNA): TGTGCCAGCAGCCAAGATTCGGGACTAGTCTACAATGAGCAGTTCTTC. It codes for CASSQDSGLVYNEQFF.

This clonotype has ten or more counts. The chain uses TRBV9 and TRBJ2-5; TRBD1 aligns across 9 bases. Germline CDR1 is SGDLS and CDR2 is YYNGEE. The CDR3 spans 14 residues. Losses at the gene ends were 5 bases for V and 4 bases for J; bases not matched to a gene: 6. CDR3 nucleotides: TGTGCCAGCAGTATAACAGGGGGCGGAGAGACCCAGTACTTC. Protein product: CASSITGGGETQYF.

This clonotype was seen many times. This sequence joins TRBV7-3 and TRBJ1-1, with 9 bases matching TRBD1. The CDR3 runs to 14 residues. Germline trimming cut 1 base from V and 7 bases from J; bases unmatched to any gene: 4. The germline V gene has CDR1 SGHTA and CDR2 FQGTGA. The CDR3 bases are TGTGCCAGCAGCTTAAACCCGGGACAGGGTGAAGCTTTCTTT. This sequence encodes CASSLNPGQGEAFF.

V usage is TRBV6-1 and J usage is TRBJ2-7; no clear D gene. This CDR3 has 14 amino acids. Germline CDR1 is MNHNS and CDR2 is SASEGT. V lost 4 bases, J lost 0 bases, and 10 bases lay in between. This chain's CDR3 is CASSVERISYEQYF. As DNA, the CDR3 is TGTGCCAGCAGTGTGGAGAGAATCTCCTACGAGCAGTACTTC.